The sequence of this TCR beta chain was determined in a study of CD8+ T cells in alopecia areata. Study details: Tofacitinib exposure lasted 6 to 18 months, followed by 6 months off drug.

The ends lost 0 bases at V and 0 bases at J; junction bases unmatched: 9. The CDR3 has 18 residues. Germline assignment: CDR1 SGHDT and CDR2 YYEEEE. RNA was isolated and reverse transcribed to cDNA, the sequencing template. Repertoires were generated with immunoSEQ multiplex PCR, while TCRdb's copy carries only in-frame clones and drops some. The sample lists 150,000 to 200,000 clones; less than 75% were seen once. Researchers took lesional scalp punch biopsies and peripheral blood from people who were alopecia areata patients. For this clone: Its antigen is unknown.

Study-wide results and caveats: Shared TCR sequences were less clear between patients than in mice, possibly partly from HLA diversity. Scalp sample data also include resident alphabeta T cells from normal skin.

This clonotype was sampled from a human donor with alopecia areata. Sequences were derived from CD8+ T cells sorted from blood, sampled at week 0. The chain carries TRBV5-6 and TRBJ2-5; 9 bases are a match to TRBD2. CDR3 nucleotide sequence: TGTGCCAGCAGCTTGGAATGGGCTAGCGGGGAAAACCAAGAGACCCAGTACTTC. This translates into CASSLEWASGENQETQYF.